The clone carrying this TCR beta chain has just one count. Its antigen remains unknown. Other nucleotide sequences in the sample specify the same CDR3. The method was immunoSEQ multiplex PCR; TCRdb's version includes in-frame clones alone and lacks a portion of them. This table holds roughly 1,600,000 clones, approximately 98.5% found once. This CDR3 is built from 13 residues. Germline V gene data show CDR1 as LNHNV and CDR2 as YYDKDF (reference sequence). V was clipped by 0 bases and J by 1 base, with 3 bases between them. This entry comes from a study of shared clonotypes between healthy human individuals. Study-wide results and limits: Estimated richness was generally greater in naive than memory subsets.

This TCR derives from a man aged 25-45 years in good health. The sequenced material came from naive CD4+ T cells sorted from blood. As for subset: CD45RA+ positively selected. This chain uses TRBV15 with TRBJ1-1; no reliable D call. DNA for the CDR3: TGTGCCACCAGCAGAGATCCGAACACTGAAGCTTTCTTT. Its protein product is CATSRDPNTEAFF. Full variable domain (missing parts from reference TRBV15 and TRBJ1-1): DAMVIQNPRYQVTQFGKPVTLSCSQTLNHNVMYWYQQKSSQAPKLLFHYYDKDFNNEADTPDNFQSRRPNTSFCFLDIRSPGLGDTAMYLCATSRDPNTEAFFGQGTRLTVV.